The clone carrying this T cell receptor beta chain rates as medium-sized (0.01 to 0.1%). Its antigen remains unidentified. Data came from immunoSEQ multiplex PCR; TCRdb stores just in-frame clones and leaves some out. The sample lists around 19,000 clones; about nine tenths were seen once. Following autologous stem cell transplantation, relapse occurred in every patient, and exposure to brentuximab vedotin varied. The data derive from a study of PD-1 blockade in classical Hodgkin lymphoma. Findings and caveats of the study: Significant TCR diversity gains by C4D1 occurred in CD4+ but not CD8+ cells. Newly diagnosed patients and complete responders had comparable diversity at baseline. Nothing has yet pinned down what causes the repertoire differences, possibly disease activity or prior therapy. At baseline, newly diagnosed patients reportedly showed less TCR diversity than healthy donors.

This sample comprised peripheral blood mononuclear cells (PBMCs), obtained before the second cycle of nivolumab. The receptor comes from a human donor with classical Hodgkin lymphoma.

The chain's CDR3 is CASSPGMGLYGYTF. In nucleotides, the CDR3 is TGTGCCAGCTCACCCGGGATGGGGCTGTATGGCTACACCTTC. This chain connects TRBV18 to TRBJ1-2; tentatively, D is TRBD1 (5 bases). Germline loops: CDR1 KGHSH, CDR2 LQKENI. V was trimmed by 3 bases and J by 5 bases, leaving 13 bases between them. The CDR3 covers 14 residues.